The clone carrying this TCR beta chain was seen repeatedly, ten times or more. Its antigen remains unknown. Researchers attached unique molecular identifiers to individual cDNA molecules. TCRdb called the 5' RACE reads again in MiXCR, with one record for every CDR3 protein. The sample includes about 60,000 distinct CDR3 sequences, 11% of them seen just once. These data originate in a study of early T cells in non-severe SARS-CoV-2 infection. Study as a whole: Bulk RNA isolated from unsorted whole blood underwent sequencing; chains were not paired. Findings and limits, study-wide: Clonotype matching in VDJdb favored anti-spike CD8 responses and did not capture private and CD4 specificities.

With 5 bases clipped from V and 3 bases from J, the junction kept 9 bases outside the gene matches. The CDR3 has 17 amino acids. The clonotype originates from an adult who was a healthcare worker with PCR-confirmed SARS-CoV-2 infection or an uninfected control (not recorded which). The rearrangement links TRBV12-3 or TRBV12-4 to TRBJ2-7; the match to TRBD2 covers 14 bases. The specimen was whole blood, collected at baseline. CDR3 sequence: CASSPWTSGGPYYEQYF. The DNA for the CDR3 is TGTGCCAGCAGTCCCTGGACTAGCGGGGGGCCCTACTACGAGCAGTACTTC.